Below are 17 T cell receptor beta chains sequenced from a single sample in a study of Graves' ophthalmopathy and Graves' hyperthyroidism. Amplification targeted the TCR beta CDR3 regions, with RNA transcripts as the source material. After a first-round RT-PCR with HTBI primers, a second-round multiplex PCR was run. TCRdb recomputed calls from the multiplex PCR reads with MiXCR, one row per CDR3 protein. The sample includes some 1.1 million distinct CDR3 sequences, 35% to 40% of them seen just once. Sequencing was performed on peripheral blood or thyroid tissue (not recorded which). These receptors were collected from an adult man with Graves' hyperthyroidism.

This clonotype was detected many times. The chain has TRBV7-9 and TRBJ1-2, with 7 bases fitting TRBD1. The CDR3 contains 16 residues. V dropped 5 bases and J dropped 2; count of bases not matched to a gene: 11. CDR1 and CDR2 (germline): SEHNR, FQNEAQ (reference sequence). The CDR3 nucleotides are TGTGCCAGCAGCAATGGGGACAGTAGCCTAAACTATGGCTACACCTTC. Its protein product is CASSNGDSSLNYGYTF.

Many counts were recorded for this clonotype. The chain joins TRBV19 to TRBJ2-5; 9 nucleotides line up with TRBD1. V lost 3 bases and J lost 13; bases outside the gene matches: 18. The CDR3 totals 16 residues. Germline CDR1 reads LNHDA; CDR2 reads SQIVND (reference sequence). DNA for the CDR3: TGTGCCAGTAGTATGAACTCGTGGGACAGGGTCCACCACCCGTACTTC. The encoded protein is CASSMNSWDRVHHPYF.

For this clonotype: Given a much more abundant clone one base away, this may be a read error. The CDR3 region is CASRREDSYEQYF. DNA of the CDR3: TGTGCCAGCAGAAGGGAGGACTCCTACGAGCAGTACTTC. The gene calls are TRBV12-3 or TRBV12-4 and TRBJ2-7; perhaps TRBD2 as D (6 bases). With 6 bases removed from V and 0 bases from J, the gap between germline ends came to 9 bases. The CDR3 runs 13 residues.

Only a few counts were recorded for this clonotype. The CDR3, as DNA: TGTGCCAGTAGTCCCAGGACCGGACCGCTGTCGTATCAGCCCCAGCATTTT. This codes for CASSPRTGPLSYQPQHF. This chain connects TRBV19 to TRBJ1-5; D is undetermined. Trimming shortened V by 5 bases and J by 5 bases, and 22 bases separated the two germline ends. Germline-derived CDR1 and CDR2 are LNHDA and SQIVND (reference sequence). The CDR3 has 17 residues. Full variable domain (outside the CDR3, taken from reference TRBV19 and TRBJ1-5): DGGITQSPKYLFRKEGQNVTLSCEQNLNHDAMYWYRQDPGQGLRLIYYSQIVNDFQKGDIAEGYSVSREKKESFPLTVTSAQKNPTAFYLCASSPRTGPLSYQPQHFGDGTRLSIL.

The chain joins TRBV5-1 to TRBJ2-7, with D unresolved. Germline values: CDR1 SGHRS, CDR2 YFSETQ. This CDR3 spans 16 amino acids. Trimming took 4 bases from V and 0 from J, leaving 17 bases between them. In nucleotides, the CDR3 is TGCGCCAGCAGCCCCCAGTATGGGTTCGGCTCCTACGAGCAGTACTTC. Its protein is CASSPQYGFGSYEQYF.

The chain combines TRBV29-1 with TRBJ2-5; D possibly corresponds to TRBD2 (5 bases). The V end was cut by 8 bases, the J end by 1 base, with 14 bases between. The CDR3 extends over 13 amino acids. Per germline, CDR1 SQVTM and CDR2 ANQGSEA. The CDR3 protein is CSFRTSPQETQYF. The CDR3 DNA follows: TGCAGCTTTAGGACTTCCCCCCAAGAGACCCAGTACTTC.

In the case of this clonotype: A single base separates this from a much larger clone, so it may be a read error. The genes are TRBV9 and TRBJ2-7; tentatively, D is TRBD2 (5 bases). Germline V CDR1 and CDR2: SGDLS, YYNGEE. Trimming cost V 8 bases and J 5 bases, with 20 bases left between them. The CDR3 is made up of 14 amino acids. DNA for the CDR3: TGTGCCAGTAACCCGGGGAAAGGGTCCCACGAGCAGTACTTC. Translating it yields CASNPGKGSHEQYF.

This rearrangement joins TRBV7-8 to TRBJ2-5, with D perhaps matching TRBD2 (5 bases). Per germline, CDR1 SGHVS and CDR2 FQNEAQ. The CDR3 spans 16 residues. With 5 bases removed from V and 1 base from J, the gap between germline ends came to 17 bases. CDR3: CASSPGRGKVQETQYF. The CDR3 bases are TGTGCCAGCAGCCCCGGACGAGGGAAGGTCCAAGAGACCCAGTACTTC.

This clonotype was seen ten or more times. The CDR3 here is CASRLAGDNSPLHF. Written as DNA, the CDR3 is TGTGCCAGCAGGTTGGCGGGGGATAATTCACCCCTCCACTTT. The chain joins TRBV7-9 to TRBJ1-6; possible D gene TRBD1, 5 bases. Trimming removed 6 bases from V and 5 bases from J, with 11 bases in between. The CDR3 is made up of 14 amino acids. Germline loops: CDR1 SEHNR, CDR2 FQNEAQ (reference sequence).

This clonotype was recorded at least ten times. The chain is built from TRBV15 and TRBJ2-2; possibly TRBD1 for D (6 bases). CDR1 and CDR2 from the germline V gene are LNHNV and YYDKDF (reference sequence). The CDR3 length is 15 residues. Deletions cut 0 bases from V and 6 bases from J, with 11 bases between. Written as DNA, the CDR3 is TGTGCCACCAGCAGAGACACCCAGGGGTCCGGGGAGCTGTTTTTT. Protein product: CATSRDTQGSGELFF.

V gene TRBV7-3 combines with J gene TRBJ2-7, with D possibly being TRBD2 (5 bases). Germline CDR1 and CDR2: SGHTA and FQGTGA. The CDR3 is 13 amino acids. The V end was cut by 6 bases, the J end by 4 bases, with 13 bases between. The DNA of the CDR3 is TGTGCCAGCAGTCTCTTCCCGGGATACGAGCAGTACTTC. Encoded protein: CASSLFPGYEQYF.

This clonotype was counted between two and nine times. The genes are TRBV28 and TRBJ2-5; weak D call: TRBD2 (5 bases). The V gene lost 1 base and the J gene lost 13 bases, with 13 bases spanning the gap. In germline, CDR1 is MDHEN, CDR2 SYDVKM. The CDR3 sequence is 12 residues long. This CDR3 reads CASSLLLGQSYF. CDR3 nucleotide sequence: TGTGCCAGCAGTTTATTACTAGGCCAATCGTACTTC.

In its sample, this clonotype was seen a few times. As DNA, the CDR3 is TGTGCCAGCAGCCAGCTACAATCAGATGGCTACACCTTC. Its translation: CASSQLQSDGYTF. This chain joins TRBV7-9 and TRBJ1-2, with D unresolved. Trimming removed 5 bases from V and 6 bases from J, with 13 bases in between. CDR3 length equals 13 residues. The germline V gene encodes CDR1 SEHNR and CDR2 FQNEAQ (reference sequence). Filled out from reference TRBV7-9 and TRBJ1-2, the complete variable domain reads DTGVSQNPRHKITKRGQNVTFRCDPISEHNRLYWYRQTLGQGPEFLTYFQNEAQLEKSRLLSDRFSAERPKGSFSTLEIQRTEQGDSAMYLCASSQLQSDGYTFGSGTRLTVV.

The V call is TRBV7-2, the J call TRBJ1-2; 7 bases map to TRBD1. The CDR3 runs to 17 residues. The ends lost 5 bases at V and 0 bases at J; junction bases unmatched: 12. Per germline, CDR1 SGHTA and CDR2 FQGNSA. The CDR3 DNA follows: TGTGCCAGCAGCCAAGCAAACAGGGGTTCCTCTAACTATGGCTACACCTTC. Residues: CASSQANRGSSNYGYTF. The full variable domain, with the rest looked up from reference TRBV7-2 and TRBJ1-2, is GAGVSQSPSNKVTEKGKDVELRCDPISGHTALYWYRQSLGQGLEFLIYFQGNSAPDKSGLPSDRFSAERTGGSVSTLTIQRTQQEDSAVYLCASSQANRGSSNYGYTFGSGTRLTVV.

J is TRBJ1-2 and V is TRBV7-9; 12 nucleotides agree with TRBD1. V gave up 0 bases and J gave up 5 bases; unmatched junction bases: 1. This CDR3 has 15 amino acids. Looked up from germline, CDR1 is SEHNR and CDR2 is FQNEAQ (reference sequence). DNA of the CDR3: TGTGCCAGCAGCTTAGCGGGACAGGGGGCGTATGGCTACACCTTC. As protein: CASSLAGQGAYGYTF.

The rearrangement joins TRBV20-1 to TRBJ1-6, with TRBD1 matching 12 bases. Germline assignment: CDR1 DFQATT and CDR2 SNEGSKA (reference sequence). This CDR3 spans 18 amino acids. V shed 1 base and J 1 base; nucleotides not matched to a gene: 5. The CDR3 nucleotides are TGCAGTGCTAGAGGAGGGACAGGGGGCAGTTCCTATAATTCACCCCTCCACTTT. Its protein is CSARGGTGGSSYNSPLHF.

This clonotype has only a few counts. This sequence may be a read error, since a much larger clone differs from it by one base. This chain uses TRBV24-1 with TRBJ1-4, with 10 bases fitting TRBD1. The CDR3 loop spans 15 amino acids. Germline CDR1 reads KGHDR; CDR2 reads SFDVKD. The V segment lost 5 bases and the J segment 6 bases; nucleotides outside the gene matches: 5. For the CDR3, the DNA is TGTGCCACCAGTGGGACCGGGACAGGGGATGAAAAACTGTTTTTT. This gives the protein CATSGTGTGDEKLFF.